This T cell receptor (beta chain) came from a study of PD-1 blockade in classical Hodgkin lymphoma. General observations from the study: Before treatment, TCR diversity in newly diagnosed patients was reportedly lower than in healthy donors.

Time point here: newly diagnosed, previously untreated cHL patient sample. Magnetic negative selection was used to purify CD4+ T cells from thawed PBMCs. The authors compared against newly diagnosed, untreated classical Hodgkin lymphoma PBMCs. Trimming left V 3 bases short and J 8 bases short, with 5 bases between. CDR1 is MDHEN and CDR2 is SYDVKM in the germline V gene. The CDR3 covers 11 residues. Turning to this clone: The antigen remains unidentified.

Using immunoSEQ multiplex PCR, the repertoire was profiled, and TCRdb retains in-frame clones only, with some absent. This table holds 15,000 to 18,000 clones, about 86% found once. V gene TRBV28 combines with J gene TRBJ2-1; D is unclear. This clonotype was obtained from a human donor with classical Hodgkin lymphoma. Sequences were obtained from CD4+ T cells from blood. The CDR3 sequence: CASSLGHEQFF. CDR3 nucleotides: TGTGCCAGCAGTTTGGGTCATGAGCAGTTCTTC.